The 23 T cell receptor beta chains in this list originate from one sample, sequenced in a study of Graves' ophthalmopathy and Graves' hyperthyroidism. Amplified TCR beta CDR3 regions were obtained using RNA transcripts as template. Second-round multiplex PCR came after a first-round RT-PCR that employed HTBI primers. Each CDR3 protein gets one entry after TCRdb re-called the multiplex PCR reads with MiXCR. The sample records around 660,000 distinct CDR3 sequences, about 41% being singletons. The material sequenced was peripheral blood. These TCRs come from an adult man with Graves' ophthalmopathy.

As DNA, the CDR3 is TGTGCCAGCAAGCCCACTAGCGGGGATTTCACCGGGGAGCTGTTTTTT. Encoded protein: CASKPTSGDFTGELFF. This chain connects TRBV14 to TRBJ2-2; TRBD2 aligns across 10 bases. Trimming at V came to 7 bases and at J to 4 bases, leaving 9 bases not matched to a gene. Germline-derived CDR1 and CDR2 are SGHDN and FVKESK. The CDR3 has 16 amino acids. The complete variable domain, with remaining parts taken from reference TRBV14 and TRBJ2-2, reads EAGVTQFPSHSVIEKGQTVTLRCDPISGHDNLYWYRRVMGKEIKFLLHFVKESKQDESGMPNNRFLAERTGGTYSTLKVQPAELEDSGVYFCASKPTSGDFTGELFFGEGSRLTVL.

This clonotype was observed a single time. This sequence joins TRBV29-1 and TRBJ1-2; TRBD1 might be the D (5 bases). The germline V gene has CDR1 SQVTM and CDR2 ANQGSEA. The CDR3 is made up of 12 amino acids. Deletions cut 7 bases from V and 12 bases from J, with 21 bases between. The CDR3 coding sequence is TGCAGCGGCGCCGGGACGGAGGGTATCGACACCTTC. It codes for CSGAGTEGIDTF. Supplemented by reference TRBV29-1 and TRBJ1-2, the full variable domain reads SAVISQKPSRDICQRGTSLTIQCQVDSQVTMMFWYRQQPGQSLTLIATANQGSEATYESGFVIDKFPISRPNLTFSTLTVSNMSPEDSSIYLCSGAGTEGIDTFGSGTRLTVV.

V usage is TRBV9 and J usage is TRBJ1-1; a weak D match, TRBD1 (5 bases). This CDR3 has 14 amino acids. Deletions cut 3 bases from V and 5 bases from J, with 14 bases between. Germline loops: CDR1 SGDLS, CDR2 YYNGEE. CDR3 bases: TGTGCCAGCAGCGCAGGGTTCCGGGGGACTGAAGCTTTCTTT. Protein sequence: CASSAGFRGTEAFF.

This clonotype was counted ten times or more. The rearrangement uses TRBV2 and TRBJ2-2, with 7 bases lining up with TRBD1. The CDR3 is 15 amino acids. V trimming: 6 bases; J trimming: 4 bases; junction bases outside the gene matches: 8. Germline V gene data show CDR1 as SNHLY and CDR2 as FYNNEI. The CDR3 spells CASRSGTGATGELFF. As DNA, the CDR3 is TGTGCCAGCAGATCCGGTACAGGGGCCACCGGGGAGCTGTTTTTT.

The rearrangement joins TRBV9 to TRBJ2-5, with D possibly being TRBD1 or TRBD2 (5 bases each). The CDR3 spans 16 residues. Germline assignment: CDR1 SGDLS and CDR2 YYNGEE. V was cut by 0 bases and J by 4 bases, with 16 bases left in between. The CDR3: CASSVDTGGRGETQYF. CDR3 coding DNA: TGTGCCAGCAGCGTAGACACAGGAGGACGTGGAGAGACCCAGTACTTC.

The V and J genes are TRBV2 and TRBJ1-5; D not resolved. This CDR3 region has 15 residues. With 5 bases removed from V and 2 bases from J, the gap between germline ends came to 13 bases. Germline values: CDR1 SNHLY, CDR2 FYNNEI. CDR3 nucleotide sequence: TGTGCCAGCAGTTACTCTCAAAGGCGCAATCAGCCCCAGCATTTT. This gives the protein CASSYSQRRNQPQHF. The entire variable domain, with the rest obtained from reference TRBV2 and TRBJ1-5, is as follows: EPEVTQTPSHQVTQMGQEVILRCVPISNHLYFYWYRQILGQKVEFLVSFYNNEISEKSEIFDDQFSVERPDGSNFTLKIRSTKLEDSAMYFCASSYSQRRNQPQHFGDGTRLSIL.

Many counts were recorded for this clonotype. V usage is TRBV15 and J usage is TRBJ1-5; D is uncertain. CDR1 and CDR2 from the germline V gene are LNHNV and YYDKDF (reference sequence). This CDR3 is 13 amino acids long. Trimming stripped 0 bases from V and 7 bases from J, with 7 bases between. CDR3 region: CATSRDLVQPQHF. The CDR3 coding sequence is TGTGCCACCAGCAGAGATTTAGTCCAGCCCCAGCATTTT.

This clonotype was found many times. The rearrangement links TRBV7-9 to TRBJ2-6; the D gene is possibly TRBD1 (5 bases). Germline values: CDR1 SEHNR, CDR2 FQNEAQ (reference sequence). Trimming removed 10 bases at V and 0 bases at J, with 13 bases between. This CDR3 region has 15 residues. Here the CDR3 reads CANDRDSSGANVLTF. CDR3 sequence (DNA): TGTGCCAACGACCGAGACAGCTCTGGGGCCAACGTCCTGACTTTC.

This clonotype was counted at least ten times. The chain links TRBV5-8 to TRBJ1-2; perhaps TRBD1 as D (6 bases). Germline-derived CDR1 and CDR2 are SGHTS and YDEGEE. The ends were cut back, 0 bases at V and 7 bases at J, with 10 bases in the middle. The CDR3 spans 13 residues. The CDR3 loop is CASSLVGAIGYTF. In nucleotides, the CDR3 is TGTGCCAGCAGCTTGGTGGGGGCGATTGGCTACACCTTC.

This chain links TRBV2 with TRBJ1-3, with 8 bases identical to TRBD1. V was pared by 8 bases and J by 0 bases, with 9 bases of the junction left unmatched. The germline CDR1 and CDR2 sequences are SNHLY and FYNNEI. This CDR3 region has 16 residues. The CDR3 nucleotides read TGTGCCAGCTCCAAACAGGGGGACAACTCTGGAAACACCATATATTTT. Residues: CASSKQGDNSGNTIYF. Using reference TRBV2 and TRBJ1-3 for the parts outside the CDR3, the full variable domain is EPEVTQTPSHQVTQMGQEVILRCVPISNHLYFYWYRQILGQKVEFLVSFYNNEISEKSEIFDDQFSVERPDGSNFTLKIRSTKLEDSAMYFCASSKQGDNSGNTIYFGEGSWLTVV.

This clonotype was seen only once. V is TRBV29-1 and J is TRBJ1-4; TRBD1 matches at 9 bases. Germline V gene lookup returns CDR1 SQVTM and CDR2 ANQGSEA. There are 12 residues in the CDR3. J gave up 8 bases and V 8 bases, and 6 bases lay outside the gene matches. The CDR3 reads CSQGQGEEKLFF. DNA of the CDR3: TGCAGCCAGGGACAGGGCGAAGAAAAACTGTTTTTT.

This chain connects TRBV7-3 to TRBJ1-1; maybe TRBD1 (5 bases). The CDR3 totals 15 residues. Germline CDR1 and CDR2: SGHTA and FQGTGA. V was clipped by 0 bases and J by 6 bases, with 14 bases between them. The CDR3 region has the DNA TGTGCCAGCAGCTTAACGGGGACGGCTAACGCTGAAGCTTTCTTT. It codes for CASSLTGTANAEAFF.

This clonotype has ten or more counts. Because the CDR3 is missing its conserved closing phenylalanine or tryptophan, this is likely a read error. The rearrangement links TRBV7-9 to TRBJ2-5; maybe TRBD1 (5 bases). Trimming removed 5 bases from V and 2 bases from J, with 18 bases in between. The germline V gene has CDR1 SEHNR and CDR2 FQNEAQ (reference sequence). The CDR3 loop spans 16 amino acids. CDR3 sequence: CASSRTQGIRQETQYS. The CDR3 nucleotides read TGTGCCAGCAGCCGTACCCAGGGAATTAGGCAAGAGACCCAGTACTCC.

This clonotype was picked up a small number of times. The genes are TRBV20-1 and TRBJ1-3, with 9 positions matching TRBD1. V trimming: 6 bases; J trimming: 2 bases; junction bases outside the gene matches: 5. The CDR3 is 14 amino acids. Germline V CDR1 and CDR2: DFQATT, SNEGSKA (reference sequence). CDR3 nucleotides: TGCAGTGCCACTACAGGGGGCACTGGAAACACCATATATTTT. Protein product: CSATTGGTGNTIYF.

The chain recombines TRBV11-1 with TRBJ1-1; 10 positions match TRBD1. The CDR3 is 16 residues long. V trimming: 2 bases; J trimming: 4 bases; junction bases outside the gene matches: 7. Per germline, CDR1 SGHAT and CDR2 FQDESV (reference sequence). The CDR3 region is CASSLSGQGEGTEAFF. The CDR3 coding sequence is TGTGCCAGCAGCTTATCCGGACAGGGGGAAGGCACTGAAGCTTTCTTT.

This chain links TRBV4-3 with TRBJ2-5; TRBD2 agrees at 12 bases. J gave up 5 bases and V 1 base, and 11 bases lay outside the gene matches. The CDR3 runs to 18 residues. CDR1 and CDR2 from the germline V gene are LGHNA and YSLEER. The CDR3 here is CASSQGGALAGGRETQYF. The CDR3 nucleotides are TGCGCCAGCAGCCAAGGGGGGGCACTAGCGGGAGGTAGGGAGACCCAGTACTTC.

The chain joins TRBV7-9 to TRBJ2-7, with D hard to call. The CDR3 is made up of 16 amino acids. V was pared by 6 bases and J by 5 bases, with 23 bases between. Germline CDR1 and CDR2: SEHNR and FQNEAQ (reference sequence). The CDR3 reads CASSLSGRPGVHEQYF. The CDR3 DNA follows: TGTGCCAGCAGTTTATCCGGGCGCCCGGGTGTCCACGAGCAGTACTTC.

This clonotype was detected once. This chain uses TRBV6-2 or TRBV6-3 with TRBJ1-5; D is uncertain. CDR1 is MNHEY, CDR2 SVGEGT, per germline. V shed 8 bases and J shed 0 bases, with 11 bases lying between them. CDR3 size: 14 residues. The CDR3 DNA reads as TGTGCCAGCCAAGCCATTTATAGCAATCAGCCCCAGCATTTT. It codes for CASQAIYSNQPQHF.

This clonotype was counted at least ten times. At one boundary the junction diverges from the germline segment, which might be a read error. J is TRBJ2-5 and V is TRBV10-3, with 7 bases aligning to TRBD1. This CDR3 spans 14 amino acids. CDR1 and CDR2 from the germline V gene are ENHRY and SYGVKD. The CDR3 nucleotides read TGTGCCAGCAGTTACGTGACAGGGTGGGGAACCCAGTACTTC. Translation gives CASSYVTGWGTQYF.

This clonotype occurred once. This may arise from a read error, as a much more abundant clone is one base away. The chain uses TRBV13 and TRBJ2-5, with D perhaps matching TRBD1 (5 bases). Germline CDR1 reads PRHDT; CDR2 reads FYEKMQ (reference sequence). This CDR3 is built from 14 residues. Trimming removed 3 bases from V and 5 bases from J, with 13 bases in between. In nucleotides, the CDR3 is TGTGCCAGCAGCTTCCAGGGCGCCGCCGAGACCCAGTACTTC. Translating it yields CASSFQGAAETQYF. The full variable domain, with the rest looked up from reference TRBV13 and TRBJ2-5, is AAGVIQSPRHLIKEKRETATLKCYPIPRHDTVYWYQQGPGQDPQFLISFYEKMQSDKGSIPDRFSAQQFSDYHSELNMSSLELGDSALYFCASSFQGAAETQYFGPGTRLLVL.

The chain joins TRBV15 to TRBJ1-1; 9 positions agree with TRBD1. Germline V gene data show CDR1 as LNHNV and CDR2 as YYDKDF (reference sequence). Trimming took 3 bases from V and 2 from J; bases not matched to a gene: 13. This CDR3 comprises 18 residues. The CDR3 here is CATSRGAGTGLGNTEAFF. CDR3 DNA: TGTGCCACCAGCAGGGGGGCCGGGACAGGGTTGGGAAACACTGAAGCTTTCTTT.

In its sample, this clonotype was seen many times. V and J are TRBV19 and TRBJ1-5; D remains ambiguous. The CDR3 loop spans 14 amino acids. The V end was cut by 6 bases, the J end by 2 bases, with 11 bases between. Germline V gene data show CDR1 as LNHDA and CDR2 as SQIVND (reference sequence). The CDR3 DNA is TGTGCCAGTAGGATGCGACGGGGCAATCAGCCCCAGCATTTT. Amino acids: CASRMRRGNQPQHF.

This chain uses TRBV7-2 with TRBJ2-1; a weak D match, TRBD1 (5 bases). V lost 1 base to trimming and J lost 13 bases, with 8 bases between them. The germline V gene has CDR1 SGHTA and CDR2 FQGNSA. This CDR3 has 11 amino acids. The CDR3 DNA reads TGTGCCAGCAGCTTAGACAGGACCCAGTTCTTC. Translated, it gives CASSLDRTQFF. The full variable domain, its missing parts supplied by reference TRBV7-2 and TRBJ2-1, is GAGVSQSPSNKVTEKGKDVELRCDPISGHTALYWYRQSLGQGLEFLIYFQGNSAPDKSGLPSDRFSAERTGGSVSTLTIQRTQQEDSAVYLCASSLDRTQFFGPGTRLTVL.